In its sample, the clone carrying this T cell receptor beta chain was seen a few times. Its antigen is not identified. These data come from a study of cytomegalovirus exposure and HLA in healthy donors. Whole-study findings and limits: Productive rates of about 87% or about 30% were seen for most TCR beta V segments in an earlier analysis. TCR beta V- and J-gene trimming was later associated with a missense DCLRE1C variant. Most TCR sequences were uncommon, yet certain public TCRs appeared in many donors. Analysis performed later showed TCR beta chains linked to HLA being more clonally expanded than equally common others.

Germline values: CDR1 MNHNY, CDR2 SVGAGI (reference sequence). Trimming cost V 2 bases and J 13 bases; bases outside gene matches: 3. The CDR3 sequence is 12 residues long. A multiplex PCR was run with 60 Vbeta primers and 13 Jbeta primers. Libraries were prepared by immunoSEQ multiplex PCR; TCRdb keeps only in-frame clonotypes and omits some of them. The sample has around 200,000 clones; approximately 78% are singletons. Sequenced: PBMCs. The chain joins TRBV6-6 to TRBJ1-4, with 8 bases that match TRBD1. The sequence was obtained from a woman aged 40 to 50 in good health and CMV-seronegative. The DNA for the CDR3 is TGTGCCAGCAGTTACGGACAGGGTCTACTGTTTTTT. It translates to CASSYGQGLLFF.